The 11 T cell receptor beta chains below all came from one sample that was sequenced in a study of blood T cell repertoires in COVID-19. TCRdb's copy holds only in-frame clones and misses some; the assay was immunoSEQ multiplex PCR. The profile shows 180,000 or so clones, roughly 83% of them singletons. The source material was PBMCs or T cells enriched from blood (not recorded which). These receptors all come from a woman aged 55 to 70 who had recovered from COVID-19.

The rearrangement uses TRBV11-1 and TRBJ2-7; TRBD1 matches at 9 bases. The junction had 6 bases not matched to a gene; V was cut back by 3 bases and J by 3 bases. This CDR3 is 15 amino acids long. Germline V gives CDR1 SGHAT, CDR2 FQDESV (reference sequence). The CDR3 DNA is TGTGCCAGCAGCTTGAGTTTGGGACAGGGCTACGAGCAGTACTTC. Amino acid sequence: CASSLSLGQGYEQYF.

CDR3 sequence: CASRPSGADTQYF. CDR3 bases: TGTGCCAGCAGGCCCTCGGGGGCAGATACGCAGTATTTT. The gene calls are TRBV6-5 and TRBJ2-3; D is perhaps TRBD2 (6 bases). From germline, CDR1 is MNHEY and CDR2 SVGAGI. CDR3 length: 13 residues. V was shortened by 6 bases and J by 4 bases, with 11 bases between the two germline ends.

The genes are TRBV30 and TRBJ2-7; TRBD1 matches 9 bases. Germline CDR1 reads GTSNPN; CDR2 reads SVGIG (reference sequence). Germline trimming cut 3 bases from V and 7 bases from J; bases unmatched to any gene: 13. CDR3 length: 15 residues. The CDR3 nucleotides read TGTGCCTGGAGCGCCCCCCGGGACAGGGTTGCGGAGCAGTACTTC. Its protein is CAWSAPRDRVAEQYF.

The CDR3 region has the DNA TGTGCCAGCAGCTTAGAAATTCGGCGGAGGAACACTGAAGCTTTCTTT. Translating it yields CASSLEIRRRNTEAFF. The chain employs TRBV7-8 and TRBJ1-1; no clear D. Deletions cut 1 base from V and 1 base from J, with 13 bases between. In germline, CDR1 is SGHVS, CDR2 FQNEAQ. The CDR3 totals 16 residues.

The chain carries TRBV2 and TRBJ1-3; D remains ambiguous. The V gene's germline CDR1 is SNHLY and CDR2 FYNNEI. V lost 7 bases to trimming and J lost 0 bases, with 13 bases between them. The CDR3 extends over 15 amino acids. Here the CDR3 reads CASTFGLSSGNTIYF. DNA for the CDR3: TGTGCCAGCACTTTCGGACTAAGCTCTGGAAACACCATATATTTT.

This clone was picked up a small number of times. The rearrangement links TRBV18 to TRBJ1-6, with 10 bases that match TRBD1. The V segment lost 3 bases and the J segment 14 bases; nucleotides outside the gene matches: 1. The CDR3 runs to 12 residues. The V gene's germline CDR1 is KGHSH and CDR2 LQKENI. The CDR3 DNA is TGTGCCAGCTCACCCGGGACAGGGGCCCTCCACTTT. Its translation: CASSPGTGALHF. The full variable domain, in which reference TRBV18 and TRBJ1-6 provide the parts outside the CDR3, is NAGVMQNPRHLVRRRGQEARLRCSPMKGHSHVYWYRQLPEEGLKFMVYLQKENIIDESGMPKERFSAEFPKEGPSILRIQQVVRGDSAAYFCASSPGTGALHFGNGTRLTVT.

The chain is built from TRBV5-1 and TRBJ2-3; D is perhaps TRBD2 (7 bases). Germline lookup yields CDR1 SGHRS and CDR2 YFSETQ. The CDR3 runs to 16 residues. V was shortened by 0 bases and J by 1 base, with 12 bases between the two germline ends. As DNA, the CDR3 is TGCGCCAGCAGCTTGGTAGGGGGGGCGGGCACAGATACGCAGTATTTT. Translation gives CASSLVGGAGTDTQYF. The full variable domain, in which reference TRBV5-1 and TRBJ2-3 provide the parts outside the CDR3, is KAGVTQTPRYLIKTRGQQVTLSCSPISGHRSVSWYQQTPGQGLQFLFEYFSETQRNKGNFPGRFSGRQFSNSRSEMNVSTLELGDSALYLCASSLVGGAGTDTQYFGPGTRLTVL.

This chain joins TRBV6-1 and TRBJ2-7; D call uncertain. The CDR3 sequence is 14 residues long. The V and J ends lost 2 bases and 6 bases respectively, with 14 bases between them. CDR1 is MNHNS, CDR2 SASEGT, per germline. The CDR3 protein is CASSEISYYSEQYF. DNA of the CDR3: TGTGCCAGCAGTGAAATTAGCTATTACTCCGAGCAGTACTTC.

The gene calls are TRBV12-5 and TRBJ2-1, with 9 bases lining up with TRBD2. From germline, CDR1 is LGHNT and CDR2 FRNRAP. V lost 4 bases to trimming and J lost 10 bases; unmatched junction nucleotides: 5. This CDR3 has 13 amino acids. CDR3 nucleotides: TGTGCTAGTGGTTCGGTCGCGGGAGGGGAGCAGTTCTTC. This codes for CASGSVAGGEQFF.

The V and J genes are TRBV5-1 and TRBJ2-2, with D uncertain. Germline V lookup: CDR1 SGHRS, CDR2 YFSETQ. The CDR3 extends over 12 amino acids. The V gene lost 6 bases and the J gene lost 7 bases, with 10 bases spanning the gap. The CDR3 loop is CASTREVGELFF. The CDR3, as DNA: TGCGCCAGCACGAGAGAGGTCGGGGAGCTGTTTTTT.

The genes are TRBV11-2 and TRBJ1-1, with unresolved D. V lost 0 bases to trimming and J lost 1 base, with 3 bases between them. The CDR3 contains 13 residues. Germline CDR1 reads SGHAT; CDR2 reads FQNNGV. The CDR3 DNA sequence: TGTGCCAGCAGCTTAGACTGGAACACTGAAGCTTTCTTT. It translates to CASSLDWNTEAFF.